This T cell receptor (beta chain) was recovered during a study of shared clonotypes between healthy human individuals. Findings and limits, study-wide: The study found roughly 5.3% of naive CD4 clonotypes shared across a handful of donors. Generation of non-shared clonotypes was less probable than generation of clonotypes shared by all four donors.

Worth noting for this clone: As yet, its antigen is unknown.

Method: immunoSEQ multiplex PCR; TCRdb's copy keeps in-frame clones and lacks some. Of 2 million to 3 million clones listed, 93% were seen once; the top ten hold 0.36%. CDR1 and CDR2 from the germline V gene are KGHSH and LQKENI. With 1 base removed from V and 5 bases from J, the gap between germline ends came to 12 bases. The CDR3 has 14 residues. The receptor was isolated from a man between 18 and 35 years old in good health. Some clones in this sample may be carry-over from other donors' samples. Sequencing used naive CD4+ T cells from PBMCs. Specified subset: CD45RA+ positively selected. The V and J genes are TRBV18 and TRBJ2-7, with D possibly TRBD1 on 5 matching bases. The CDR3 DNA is TGTGCCAGCTCACCACACGCTTCACAGGACGAGCAGTACTTC. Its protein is CASSPHASQDEQYF.